A selection of T cell receptor beta chains follows, all from one sample in a study of regulatory T cells in long-lasting Graves disease. TCRdb reprocessed the multiplex PCR reads with MiXCR, giving one entry per CDR3 protein. The sample has 560,000 or so distinct CDR3 sequences, about 16% seen once. The data were also submitted as part of a second study, on T cells in Graves' hyperthyroidism and ophthalmopathy.

The specimen was peripheral blood mononuclear cells (PBMCs), collected at new diagnosis, from a patient treated with antithyroid drugs. These receptors all come from a man aged 18 to 35 with Graves disease. Each CDR3 is given with its conserved first and last residue. The D gene is left open where the match is weak. Clone size is shown for a subset of rows, as once, few, many or a class of expanded clone.

>TRBJ1-6|TRBV20-1|few|-
TGCAGTGCTAGAGATCCACGGGACGGTGGACCCCTCCACTTT
CSARDPRDGGPLHF
>TRBJ2-7|TRBV4-1|few|-
TGCGCCAGCAGCCAAGATCGGATGGGGCTCGAGCAGTACTTC
CASSQDRMGLEQYF
>TRBJ1-5|TRBV2|few|-
TGTGCCAGCAAGACAGGAGACTATCAGCCCCAGCATTTT
CASKTGDYQPQHF
>TRBJ2-7|TRBV20-1|many|-
TGCAGTGCCCCGCGGGACAACGAGCAGTACTTC
CSAPRDNEQYF
>TRBJ2-1|TRBV2|many|-
TGTGCCAGCATGCCTACTATCTACAATGAGCAGTTCTTC
CASMPTIYNEQFF
>TRBJ1-2|TRBV27|-|TRBD1
TGTGCCAGCGGTCGGCCCAGGGGGCAAGGCTACACCTTC
CASGRPRGQGYTF
>TRBJ1-1|TRBV30|many|-
TGTGCCTGGGGGAGAGGAGGAAATACTGAAGCTTTCTTT
CAWGRGGNTEAFF
>TRBJ2-5|TRBV3-1|-|TRBD2
TGTGCCAGCAGCTTGAGTAGCGGGATAAAAGAGACCCAGTACTTC
CASSLSSGIKETQYF
>TRBJ1-2|TRBV12-3/TRBV12-4|many|-
TGTGCCAGCAGTTTAGGTCGGGAGGGTTCCTATGGCTACACCTTC
CASSLGREGSYGYTF
>TRBJ1-3|TRBV10-3|-|TRBD1
TGTGCCATCAGTGTGGACAGGGTGGGAAACACCATATATTTT
CAISVDRVGNTIYF
>TRBJ1-1|TRBV28|many|-
TGTGCCAGCAGTCTGGGTGTTGGGGGGCAGATTGAAGCTTTCTTT
CASSLGVGGQIEAFF
>TRBJ2-1|TRBV6-2/TRBV6-3|few|TRBD2
TGTGCCAGCAGTTACTCACCTAGCGGGATAGATGAGCAGTTCTTC
CASSYSPSGIDEQFF
>TRBJ1-3|TRBV30|many|-
TGTGCCTGGAGGGACAAGGCGGCCGACACCATATATTTT
CAWRDKAADTIYF
>TRBJ2-5|TRBV11-1|few|-
TGTGCCAGCAGCTTGGGACAGGGGGCTTGGTCGGGACTAGCGGAATACCAAGAGACCCAGTACTTC
CASSLGQGAWSGLAEYQETQYF
>TRBJ2-5|TRBV13|many|-
TGTGCCAGCAGCTACGATTCTAGGAAGGAGACCCAGTACTTC
CASSYDSRKETQYF
>TRBJ1-2|TRBV29-1|-|TRBD1
TGCAGCGTGAGAGGGGACAGCCTGTCAAACTATGGCTACACCTTC
CSVRGDSLSNYGYTF
>TRBJ1-5|TRBV7-9|few|-
TGTGCCAGCAGCTTATTGGAGGGTGGAGATCAGCCCCAGCATTTT
CASSLLEGGDQPQHF
>TRBJ1-2|TRBV20-1|few|-
TGCAGTGCTCCCTTGAAACGAAACTATGGCTACACCTTC
CSAPLKRNYGYTF
>TRBJ2-7|TRBV27|-|-
TGTGCCAGCAGACCCCCGGGACCTTACTACGAGCAGTACTTC
CASRPPGPYYEQYF
>TRBJ2-5|TRBV12-3/TRBV12-4|-|-
TGTGCCAGCAGTGCAGATAAAGAGACCCAGTACTTC
CASSADKETQYF
>TRBJ2-3|TRBV20-1|few|TRBD1
TGCAGTGCGCTGGACAGGCAAAGCACAGATACGCAGTATTTT
CSALDRQSTDTQYF
>TRBJ2-7|TRBV28|many|TRBD2
TGTGCCAGCAACACTCCGGAGATGGTAGCGGGAGGGTTCGCAGACGAGCAGTACTTC
CASNTPEMVAGGFADEQYF
>TRBJ2-5|TRBV20-1|-|TRBD1
TGCAGTGCTAGAGATCGTTTTGACAGGGGGCACGGAGAGACCCAGTACTTC
CSARDRFDRGHGETQYF
>TRBJ2-7|TRBV28|many|TRBD2
TGTGCCAGCCTCCCAATACGGACTAGCGTTGCCTACGAGCAGTACTTC
CASLPIRTSVAYEQYF
>TRBJ2-1|TRBV10-3|many|-
TGTGCCATCAGGGACTCAATGAGCTCCTACAATGAGCAGTTCTTC
CAIRDSMSSYNEQFF
>TRBJ1-5|TRBV6-1|few|-
TGTGCCATCGCGGTTTTTAGCAATCAGCCCCAGCATTTT
CAIAVFSNQPQHF
>TRBJ1-1|TRBV9|-|-
TGTGCCAGCAGCGTCGATACAGGGCGGCAAGCTTTCTTT
CASSVDTGRQAFF
>TRBJ2-1|TRBV9|-|-
TGTGCCAGCAGCTCCAGGGACTTTGCTTTCTCCTACAATGAGCAGTTCTTC
CASSSRDFAFSYNEQFF
>TRBJ1-3|TRBV30|many|TRBD1
TGTGCCTGGAGTGTACCTCGGACAGGATCCTCTGGAAACACCATATATTTT
CAWSVPRTGSSGNTIYF
>TRBJ2-7|TRBV7-6|many|TRBD1
TGTGCCAGCAGCGTAGGGACAGGAGGTACCTACGAGCAGTACTTC
CASSVGTGGTYEQYF
>TRBJ2-5|TRBV5-1|many|-
TGCGCCAGCAGCTTGAATGGGGCAGAGACCCAGTACTTC
CASSLNGAETQYF
>TRBJ2-5|TRBV15|-|TRBD1
TGTGCCACCAGCAGAGGACCCCCGGGCAGGGGGGAGACCCAGTACTTC
CATSRGPPGRGETQYF
>TRBJ2-7|TRBV20-1|few|-
TGCAGTGCTGACAACAGGGTCTCCTACGAGCAGTACTTC
CSADNRVSYEQYF
>TRBJ2-7|TRBV2|many|TRBD1
TGTGCCAGCCTTACCGACAGGGGACGAGAGCAGTACTTC
CASLTDRGREQYF
>TRBJ2-7|TRBV12-3/TRBV12-4|many|-
TGTGCCAGCGGTGGACAGTCAAGCTCCTACGAGCAGTACTTC
CASGGQSSSYEQYF
>TRBJ2-1|TRBV3-1|few|-
TGTGCCAGCAGCCCCGCCCGGGACTTACATTATGAGCAGTTCTTC
CASSPARDLHYEQFF
>TRBJ2-3|TRBV7-9|many|TRBD2
TGTGCCAGCAGCGCTGGACTAGCGAGGGATACGCAGTATTTT
CASSAGLARDTQYF
>TRBJ2-1|TRBV9|few|TRBD2
TGTGCCAGCAGCGTAGTCGGGGGGAACTACAATGAGCAGTTCTTC
CASSVVGGNYNEQFF
>TRBJ2-5|TRBV30|few|-
TGTGCCTGGAGTGGGGACGTCGAGACCCAGTACTTC
CAWSGDVETQYF
>TRBJ1-4|TRBV30|many|-
TGTGCCTGGAACAGGGAGGCAACTAATGAAAAACTGTTTTTT
CAWNREATNEKLFF
>TRBJ1-2|TRBV30|many|-
TGTGCCTGGAGGACCTGGACAAGATCTAACTATGGCTACACCTTC
CAWRTWTRSNYGYTF
>TRBJ2-6|TRBV3-1|-|-
TGTGCCAGCGGGTTTACTGGGGCCAACGTCCTGACTTTC
CASGFTGANVLTF
>TRBJ2-5|TRBV12-5|many|-
TGTGCTAGTGGTTTGACCACAGGGGAGACCCAGTACTTC
CASGLTTGETQYF